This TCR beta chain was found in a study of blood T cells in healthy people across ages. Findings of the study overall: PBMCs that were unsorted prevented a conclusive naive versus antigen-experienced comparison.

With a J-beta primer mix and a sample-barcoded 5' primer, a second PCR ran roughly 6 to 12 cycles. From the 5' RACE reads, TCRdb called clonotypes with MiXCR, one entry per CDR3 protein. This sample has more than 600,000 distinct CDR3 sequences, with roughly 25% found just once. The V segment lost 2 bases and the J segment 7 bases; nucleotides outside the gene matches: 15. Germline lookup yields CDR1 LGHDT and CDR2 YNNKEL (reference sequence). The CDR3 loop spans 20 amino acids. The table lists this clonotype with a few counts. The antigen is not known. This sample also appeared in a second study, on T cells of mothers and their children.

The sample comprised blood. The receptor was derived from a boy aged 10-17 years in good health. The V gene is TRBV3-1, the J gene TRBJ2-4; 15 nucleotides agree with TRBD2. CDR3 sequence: CASSQRLGLAGGMVVNIQYF. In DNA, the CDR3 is TGTGCCAGCAGCCAACGCCTGGGACTAGCGGGAGGCATGGTGGTGAACATTCAGTACTTC.